Listed below are T cell receptor beta chains from one sample, sequenced in a study of CD8+ T cells in alopecia areata. The assay was immunoSEQ multiplex PCR, and TCRdb's table has in-frame clones only and misses some. The table includes about 220,000 clones, roughly 56% detected once. This specimen was CD4+ T cells sorted from blood, taken at week 4, from a patient treated with tofacitinib. The origin of the receptors is a human donor with alopecia areata. Both conserved end residues are part of each CDR3. A D gene is named only where the DNA matches it firmly. The size of a clone is reported for some rows only, either as once, few or many, or as a class for expanded clones.

>TRBV7-2|.|TRBJ1-2|TRBD1
TGTGCCAGCACCTCGGGCAGGGGGGTCTATGGCTACACCTTC
CASTSGRGVYGYTF
>TRBV7-9|many|TRBJ2-3|.
TGTGCCAGCAGCATACCGGGCCCAGATACGCAGTATTTT
CASSIPGPDTQYF
>TRBV30|.|TRBJ2-2|.
TGTGCCTGGATGGGTATTCTCGGACAGCCGAACACCGGGGAGCTGTTTTTT
CAWMGILGQPNTGELFF
>TRBV30|.|TRBJ1-1|.
TGTGCCTGGAGAATAGGTGCTTCGAACACTGAAGCTTTCTTT
CAWRIGASNTEAFF
>TRBV27|.|TRBJ2-7|.
TGTGCCAGCACCCAGGGAGGCGAGCAGTACTTC
CASTQGGEQYF
>TRBV14|.|TRBJ1-1|.
TGTGCCAGCAGCCAGAAGACTGAAGCTTTCTTT
CASSQKTEAFF
>TRBV6-5|.|TRBJ1-2|.
TGTGCCAGCAGATCGGCACCTCATGGCTACACCTTC
CASRSAPHGYTF
>TRBV29-1|.|TRBJ2-1|TRBD2
TGCAGCGGGGCCCCGGCCGGACTAGCGGGGGGAATGGTCTCCTACAATGAGCAGTTCTTC
CSGAPAGLAGGMVSYNEQFF
>TRBV29-1|few|TRBJ1-6|.
TGCAGCGTTGAGGAGAGTGGTGGTTCACCCCTCCACTTT
CSVEESGGSPLHF
>TRBV7-3|few|TRBJ1-1|.
TGTGCCAGCAGCTCAACAGTAAACACTGAAGCTTTCTTT
CASSSTVNTEAFF
>TRBV27|.|TRBJ2-3|.
TGTGCCAGCAGTCGAGCGCCACAGGGTGGCACAGATACGCAGTATTTT
CASSRAPQGGTDTQYF
>TRBV7-6|few|TRBJ2-3|.
TGTGCCAGCAGCTTAGGACTCCTGAGCACAGATACGCAGTATTTT
CASSLGLLSTDTQYF
>TRBV7-3|.|TRBJ1-2|TRBD1
TGTGCCAGCAGCTCCGGGACAGGGCTAACGGAGGGCTACACCTTC
CASSSGTGLTEGYTF
>TRBV10-3|.|TRBJ2-7|TRBD1
TGTGCCATCACCCTGGACAGGAGCTCCTACGAGCAGTACTTC
CAITLDRSSYEQYF
>TRBV19|few|TRBJ2-5|.
TGTGCCAGTAGCGGGCTTCTGGAGACCCAGTACTTC
CASSGLLETQYF
>TRBV5-6|.|TRBJ2-2|TRBD2
TGTGCCAGCAGCCCTAGACTAGCGGGGAACACCGGGGAGCTGTTTTTT
CASSPRLAGNTGELFF
>TRBV25-1|.|TRBJ2-2|.
TGTGCCAGCAGTCCCCGGGTCCTCACCGGGGAGCTGTTTTTT
CASSPRVLTGELFF
>TRBV30|.|TRBJ1-2|.
TGTGCCTGGAGTGTTTTACCCTCGCGACAGGCCAATGGCTACACCTTC
CAWSVLPSRQANGYTF
>TRBV7-3|few|TRBJ2-1|.
TGTGCCAGCAGCTCCAACGGCTTATCCTACAATGAGCAGTTCTTC
CASSSNGLSYNEQFF
>TRBV30|.|TRBJ1-1|TRBD1
TGTGCCTGGGGAAAGACAGGGGTCGGCACTGAAGCTTTCTTT
CAWGKTGVGTEAFF
>TRBV4-1|.|TRBJ1-5|TRBD1
TGCGCCAGCAGCCAAGAGCAGGGGGCAACTAGCAATCAGCCCCAGCATTTT
CASSQEQGATSNQPQHF
>TRBV30|few|TRBJ1-1|.
TGTGCCTGGAGTATGGGACCTAAAGCTTTCTTT
CAWSMGPKAFF
>TRBV9|once|TRBJ2-1|TRBD2
TGTGCCAGCAGCGTGTGGCTAGCGGGCGGTGAGCAGTTCTTC
CASSVWLAGGEQFF
>TRBV5-1|.|TRBJ2-1|TRBD2
TGCGCCAGCAGCTCAGGACTAGCGGGGACCAGGAGCTCCTACAATGAGCAGTTCTTC
CASSSGLAGTRSSYNEQFF
>TRBV29-1|.|TRBJ1-3|TRBD1
TGCAGCGTTTGGGACAGGGGCGGAAACACCATATATTTT
CSVWDRGGNTIYF
>TRBV5-1|.|TRBJ2-3|.
TGCGCCAGCAGCTTGGATTTCGGGACAGATACGCAGTATTTT
CASSLDFGTDTQYF
>TRBV7-2|.|TRBJ1-5|.
TGTGCCAGCAGCAAAGACTCGGGTTATCAGCCCCAGCATTTT
CASSKDSGYQPQHF
>TRBV21-1|many|TRBJ1-6|.
TGTGCCAGCCCCCCAGGGGCGCGGAGGAACGTGCCTCCTAATTCACCCCTCCACTTT
CASPPGARRNVPPNSPLHF
>TRBV30|.|TRBJ1-2|TRBD1
TGTGCCTGGGTTACGGGACAGAACTATGGCTACACCTTC
CAWVTGQNYGYTF
>TRBV29-1|.|TRBJ2-7|.
TGCAGCGTTGAAGTTGGGCAGTACGAGCAGTACTTC
CSVEVGQYEQYF
>TRBV11-2|.|TRBJ1-5|.
TGTGCCAGCAGCTTAGATCTGGGACAGCCCCAGCATTTT
CASSLDLGQPQHF
>TRBV15|few|TRBJ1-5|TRBD1
TGTGCCACCAGCGGACAGGGATCCAGCAATCAGCCCCAGCATTTT
CATSGQGSSNQPQHF
>TRBV14|few|TRBJ1-2|TRBD1
TGTGCCAGCAGCCAAGATCGGACAGGGTATAGTGGCTACACCTTC
CASSQDRTGYSGYTF
>TRBV9|.|TRBJ2-3|.
TGTGCCAGCAGCGGTATGGGGAGCACAGATACGCAGTATTTT
CASSGMGSTDTQYF
>TRBV9|many|TRBJ1-6|.
TGTGCCAGCAGCCCTGGGGGATCACCCCTCCACTTT
CASSPGGSPLHF
>TRBV5-1|medium-sized|TRBJ2-7|.
TGCGCCAGCAGCTTGGATGAGGGCGAGCAGTACTTC
CASSLDEGEQYF
>TRBV19|few|TRBJ1-2|.
TGTGCCAGTGAAGAAGTGGGCTATGGCTACACCTTC
CASEEVGYGYTF
>TRBV7-2|.|TRBJ1-5|.
TGTGCCAGCAGCTTGGGCCGGGACAATTATCAGCCCCAGCATTTT
CASSLGRDNYQPQHF
>TRBV15|.|TRBJ1-1|TRBD1
TGTGCCACCAGCAGAGTTACAGGGGGGAACACTGAAGCTTTCTTT
CATSRVTGGNTEAFF
>TRBV9|few|TRBJ2-3|.
TGTGCCAGCAGCGAATCTCGCTTTGGGGATACGCAGTATTTT
CASSESRFGDTQYF
>TRBV29-1|.|TRBJ1-2|.
TGCAGCGCTTTCGGAGGAGTTAACTATGGCTACACCTTC
CSAFGGVNYGYTF
>TRBV2|.|TRBJ1-6|.
TGTGCCAGCAGTGAAGAGGGTCCTCATCTGTCCTATAATTCACCCCTCCACTTT
CASSEEGPHLSYNSPLHF
>TRBV11-2|.|TRBJ2-7|TRBD1
TGTGCCAGCAGCCCCGGGACAGGTAGCTCCTACGAGCAGTACTTC
CASSPGTGSSYEQYF
>TRBV5-6|few|TRBJ1-1|.
TGTGCCAGCAGGGCCGGGACGGTCGACACTGAAGCTTTCTTT
CASRAGTVDTEAFF
>TRBV5-1|.|TRBJ2-2|.
TGCGCCAGCAGCGGGGAATTGGGGGAGCTGTTTTTT
CASSGELGELFF
>TRBV10-3|.|TRBJ2-1|TRBD1
TGTGCCATCAGGCCGGGACAGGAGTACAATGAGCAGTTCTTC
CAIRPGQEYNEQFF
>TRBV5-4|.|TRBJ2-7|.
TGTGCCAGCAGTTGGGACTTCTCCTACGAGCAGTACTTC
CASSWDFSYEQYF